These 16 T cell receptor beta chains came from one sample sequenced in a study of blood T cell repertoires in COVID-19. Sequencing was performed with immunoSEQ multiplex PCR; in TCRdb, only in-frame clones are kept and a portion is missing. The data show 90,000 to 150,000 clones, roughly four fifths seen once. The sequencing sample was made of peripheral blood. The receptors here all came from a human donor in a cohort sampled during active COVID-19.

This sequence joins TRBV6-1 and TRBJ2-1; 8 bases are a match to TRBD2. This CDR3 contains 16 residues. Germline V gene sequence: CDR1 MNHNS, CDR2 SASEGT. V lost 4 bases to trimming and J lost 5 bases; unmatched junction nucleotides: 10. CDR3 sequence: CASSGPLAAINNEQFF. CDR3 bases: TGTGCCAGCAGTGGCCCACTAGCGGCTATAAACAATGAGCAGTTCTTC.

The chain has TRBV7-9 and TRBJ2-1, with D possibly matching TRBD1 (5 bases). Germline-derived CDR1 and CDR2 are SEHNR and FQNEAQ (reference sequence). Trimming removed 4 bases from V and 7 bases from J, with 17 bases in between. This CDR3 has 15 residues. The CDR3, as DNA: TGTGCCAGCAGCTCCTCAGGGTATCCGGAGAATGAGCAGTTCTTC. It is translated as CASSSSGYPENEQFF.

This clone occurred once. V gene TRBV28 combines with J gene TRBJ2-5; D remains ambiguous. The CDR3 covers 15 residues. CDR1 MDHEN and CDR2 SYDVKM come from the germline V gene. V lost 2 bases, J lost 0 bases, and 10 bases lay in between. CDR3 protein: CASSLSGAYQETQYF. The CDR3 nucleotides are TGTGCCAGCAGTTTAAGTGGAGCGTACCAAGAGACCCAGTACTTC.

The chain has TRBV5-4 and TRBJ2-2; 11 nucleotides match TRBD1. Germline CDR1 reads SGHNT; CDR2 reads YYREEE (reference sequence). The V segment lost 4 bases and the J segment 4 bases; nucleotides outside the gene matches: 3. This CDR3 comprises 15 residues. CDR3 loop: CASSPGTGGTGELFF. CDR3 in DNA: TGTGCCAGCAGCCCCGGGACAGGGGGCACCGGGGAGCTGTTTTTT. The whole variable domain, remainder taken from reference TRBV5-4 and TRBJ2-2, is ETGVTQSPTHLIKTRGQQVTLRCSSQSGHNTVSWYQQALGQGPQFIFQYYREEENGRGNFPPRFSGLQFPNYSSELNVNALELDDSALYLCASSPGTGGTGELFFGEGSRLTVL.

Regarding this clone: At one end the junction does not follow the germline gene, possibly because of a read error. The chain couples TRBV7-7 to TRBJ2-5; perhaps TRBD1 as D (6 bases). The CDR3 extends over 15 amino acids. Germline CDR1 is SSHAT and CDR2 is FNYEAQ (reference sequence). In DNA, the CDR3 is TGTGCTAGCAGCCCTACAAGGTTACAGGGACAGACCCAGTACTTC. Translating it yields CASSPTRLQGQTQYF.

This clone was recorded a few times. This chain uses TRBV27 with TRBJ1-5; D remains ambiguous. V lost 4 bases, J lost 2 bases, and 9 bases lay in between. Germline CDR1 MNHEY, CDR2 SMNVEV (reference sequence). This CDR3 is built from 14 residues. CDR3 sequence: CASSSWSGNQPQHF. Here the CDR3 DNA reads TGTGCCAGCAGTTCATGGTCAGGCAATCAGCCCCAGCATTTT.

The chain carries TRBV11-2 and TRBJ2-1, with 9 bases lining up with TRBD2. The CDR3 spans 14 residues. J lost 12 bases, V lost 4 bases, and 10 bases had no gene match. Germline CDR1 reads SGHAT; CDR2 reads FQNNGV. The CDR3 sequence: CASSWEGRLAVQFF. CDR3 nucleotides: TGTGCCAGCAGCTGGGAGGGGAGACTAGCGGTGCAGTTCTTC.

CDR3 DNA: TGTGCCAGCAGACACCGCACAGATACGCAGTATTTT. Translation: CASRHRTDTQYF. This chain joins TRBV11-2 and TRBJ2-3; D unclear. Germline V CDR1 and CDR2: SGHAT, FQNNGV. The CDR3 extends over 12 amino acids. V was trimmed by 6 bases and J by 1 base, leaving 5 bases between them.

The chain employs TRBV5-1 and TRBJ2-3; TRBD2 aligns across 8 bases. The CDR3 extends over 11 amino acids. Germline CDR1 SGHRS, CDR2 YFSETQ. J lost 13 bases, V lost 4 bases, and 5 bases had no gene match. CDR3 DNA: TGCGCCAGCAGCGAGACTAGCGTAGAGTATTTT. This sequence encodes CASSETSVEYF.

V usage is TRBV19 and J usage is TRBJ1-1, with D possibly TRBD1 on 5 matching bases. Germline CDR1 and CDR2: LNHDA and SQIVND (reference sequence). The V and J ends lost 6 bases and 1 base respectively, with 6 bases between them. This CDR3 has 12 residues. CDR3 in amino acids: CASSQGNTEAFF. The CDR3 DNA sequence: TGTGCCAGTAGCCAGGGGAACACTGAAGCTTTCTTT.

The V gene is TRBV6-1, the J gene TRBJ1-6; D ambiguous. Germline V gene sequence: CDR1 MNHNS, CDR2 SASEGT. V was shortened by 1 base and J by 0 bases, with 10 bases between the two germline ends. This CDR3 comprises 17 residues. In nucleotides, the CDR3 is TGTGCCAGCAGTGAAGAGGCTACTAGCTCCTATAATTCACCCCTCCACTTT. Protein product: CASSEEATSSYNSPLHF.

This clone was counted once. V usage is TRBV6-5 and J usage is TRBJ2-7, with 8 bases fitting TRBD1. J lost 2 bases, V lost 6 bases, and 9 bases had no gene match. The CDR3 is made up of 15 amino acids. Germline-derived CDR1 and CDR2 are MNHEY and SVGAGI. This chain's CDR3 is CASSEVTGVPYEQYF. The CDR3 DNA reads as TGTGCCAGCAGCGAGGTGACAGGGGTCCCCTACGAGCAGTACTTC.

This chain joins TRBV11-2 and TRBJ2-3; 9 bases match TRBD1. Germline loops: CDR1 SGHAT, CDR2 FQNNGV. After removal of 3 bases from V and 2 bases from J, the junction contained 9 bases not matched to a gene. The CDR3 is 17 residues long. CDR3 in DNA: TGTGCCAGCAGCTTTCTCGTGACAGGGGGTAACACAGATACGCAGTATTTT. Amino acids: CASSFLVTGGNTDTQYF.

This rearrangement joins TRBV20-1 to TRBJ1-6, with TRBD1 matching over 7 bases. The CDR3 consists of 16 residues. V gave up 3 bases and J gave up 7 bases; unmatched junction bases: 12. In germline, CDR1 is DFQATT, CDR2 SNEGSKA (reference sequence). The CDR3: CSASQGQILGNSPLHF. CDR3 nucleotide sequence: TGCAGTGCTAGTCAGGGACAGATCTTAGGAAATTCACCCCTCCACTTT.

This clone was picked up a small number of times. The CDR3 nucleotides are TGTGCCAGCAGCTTACAGCTTCCTGGGGGCAAAGATGGCTACACCTTC. It translates to CASSLQLPGGKDGYTF. The chain carries TRBV7-9 and TRBJ1-2; perhaps TRBD1 as D (6 bases). The V end was cut by 2 bases, the J end by 6 bases, with 19 bases between. Looked up from germline, CDR1 is SEHNR and CDR2 is FQNEAQ (reference sequence). The CDR3 covers 16 residues.

The V and J genes are TRBV27 and TRBJ2-7; D is possibly TRBD1 (6 bases). The CDR3 consists of 15 residues. V was clipped by 5 bases and J by 2 bases, with 16 bases between them. Germline-derived CDR1 and CDR2 are MNHEY and SMNVEV (reference sequence). Here the CDR3 reads CASSVQGRGPYEQYF. Here the CDR3 DNA reads TGTGCCAGCAGTGTACAGGGAAGGGGCCCCTACGAGCAGTACTTC.